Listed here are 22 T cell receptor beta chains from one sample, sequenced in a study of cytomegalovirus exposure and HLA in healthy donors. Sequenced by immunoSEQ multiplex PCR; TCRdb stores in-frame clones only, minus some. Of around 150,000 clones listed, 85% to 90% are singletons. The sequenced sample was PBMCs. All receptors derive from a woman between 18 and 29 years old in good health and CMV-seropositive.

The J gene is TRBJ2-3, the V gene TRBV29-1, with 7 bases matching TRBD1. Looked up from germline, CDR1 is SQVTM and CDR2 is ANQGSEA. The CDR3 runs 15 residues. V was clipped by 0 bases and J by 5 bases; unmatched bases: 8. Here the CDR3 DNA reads TGCAGCGTTGAAGAGTCAGGGGGTTCCGAAGATACGCAGTATTTT. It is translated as CSVEESGGSEDTQYF.

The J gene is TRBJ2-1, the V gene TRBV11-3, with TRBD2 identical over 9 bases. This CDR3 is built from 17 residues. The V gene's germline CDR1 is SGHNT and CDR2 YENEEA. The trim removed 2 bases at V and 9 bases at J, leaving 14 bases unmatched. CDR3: CASSLLAGFKGHGEQFF. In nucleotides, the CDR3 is TGTGCCAGCAGCTTACTAGCGGGATTCAAGGGTCACGGTGAGCAGTTCTTC.

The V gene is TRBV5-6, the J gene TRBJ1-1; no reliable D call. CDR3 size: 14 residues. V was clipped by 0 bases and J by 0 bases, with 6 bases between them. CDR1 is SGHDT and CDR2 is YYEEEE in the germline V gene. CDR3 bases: TGTGCCAGCAGCTTGGACAGCATGAACACTGAAGCTTTCTTT. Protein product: CASSLDSMNTEAFF.

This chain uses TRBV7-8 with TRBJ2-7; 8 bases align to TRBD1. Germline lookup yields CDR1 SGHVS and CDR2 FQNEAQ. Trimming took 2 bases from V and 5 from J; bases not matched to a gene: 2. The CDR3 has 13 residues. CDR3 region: CASSLRGQDEQYF. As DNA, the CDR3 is TGTGCCAGCAGCTTACGGGGACAGGACGAGCAGTACTTC.

This CDR3 is CAWSGGQGEEKLFF. CDR3 sequence (DNA): TGTGCCTGGAGCGGGGGACAGGGGGAGGAAAAACTGTTTTTT. This chain joins TRBV30 and TRBJ1-4; 11 positions match TRBD1. This CDR3 has 14 residues. Germline trimming cut 3 bases from V and 8 bases from J; bases unmatched to any gene: 5. The germline V gene encodes CDR1 GTSNPN and CDR2 SVGIG (reference sequence).

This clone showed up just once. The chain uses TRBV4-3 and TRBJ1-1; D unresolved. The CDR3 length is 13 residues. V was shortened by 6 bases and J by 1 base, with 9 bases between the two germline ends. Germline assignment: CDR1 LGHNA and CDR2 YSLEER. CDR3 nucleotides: TGCGCCAGCAGAAACAGCGGGAACACTGAAGCTTTCTTT. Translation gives CASRNSGNTEAFF.

The DNA for the CDR3 is TGTGCCAGCCCCTCGAGGGGGGGCACTGAAGCTTTCTTT. Translating gives CASPSRGGTEAFF. This chain links TRBV28 with TRBJ1-1; perhaps TRBD1 as D (6 bases). Germline loops: CDR1 MDHEN, CDR2 SYDVKM. This CDR3 has 13 residues. The V end lost 8 bases, the J end lost 4 bases, and 14 bases lay between the germline ends.

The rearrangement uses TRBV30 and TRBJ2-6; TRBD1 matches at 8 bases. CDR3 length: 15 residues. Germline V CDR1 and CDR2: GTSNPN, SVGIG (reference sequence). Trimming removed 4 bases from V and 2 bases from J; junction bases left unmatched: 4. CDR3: CAWTSQGAGANVLTF. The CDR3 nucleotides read TGTGCCTGGACCTCACAGGGGGCTGGGGCCAACGTCCTGACTTTC.

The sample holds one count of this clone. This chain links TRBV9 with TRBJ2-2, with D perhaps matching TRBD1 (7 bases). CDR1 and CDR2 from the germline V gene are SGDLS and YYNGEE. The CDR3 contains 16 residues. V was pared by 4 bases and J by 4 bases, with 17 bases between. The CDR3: CASSPAHRGGTGELFF. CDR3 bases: TGTGCCAGCAGCCCCGCCCACAGGGGAGGCACCGGGGAGCTGTTTTTT.

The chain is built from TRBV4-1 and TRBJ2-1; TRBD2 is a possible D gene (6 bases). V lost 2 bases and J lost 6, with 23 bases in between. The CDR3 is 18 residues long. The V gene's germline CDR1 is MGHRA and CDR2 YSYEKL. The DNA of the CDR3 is TGCGCCAGCAGCCAACTAGACATGGGGATGGGAGGTGGCAATGAGCAGTTCTTC. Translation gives CASSQLDMGMGGGNEQFF.

CDR3 DNA sequence: TGTGCCAGCAGGATGGGACAGAACACCGGGGAGCTGTTTTTT. Protein sequence: CASRMGQNTGELFF. The rearrangement links TRBV6-4 to TRBJ2-2; possible D gene TRBD1, 6 bases. Per germline, CDR1 MRHNA and CDR2 SNTAGT. This CDR3 has 14 amino acids. The germline V and J ends were trimmed by 6 bases and 1 base, with 9 bases remaining between them.

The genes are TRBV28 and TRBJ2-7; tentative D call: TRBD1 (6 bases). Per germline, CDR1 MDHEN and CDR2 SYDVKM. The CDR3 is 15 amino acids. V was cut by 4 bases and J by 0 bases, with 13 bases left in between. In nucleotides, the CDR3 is TGTGCCAGCAGTTCGCCCAGGGGTAGCTCCTACGAGCAGTACTTC. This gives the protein CASSSPRGSSYEQYF.

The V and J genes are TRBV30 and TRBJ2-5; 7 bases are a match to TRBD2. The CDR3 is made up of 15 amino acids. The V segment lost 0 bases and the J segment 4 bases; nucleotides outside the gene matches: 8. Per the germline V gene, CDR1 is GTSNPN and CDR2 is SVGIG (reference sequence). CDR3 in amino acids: CAWSVLAGVGETQYF. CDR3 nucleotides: TGTGCCTGGAGTGTACTGGCGGGAGTCGGAGAGACCCAGTACTTC.

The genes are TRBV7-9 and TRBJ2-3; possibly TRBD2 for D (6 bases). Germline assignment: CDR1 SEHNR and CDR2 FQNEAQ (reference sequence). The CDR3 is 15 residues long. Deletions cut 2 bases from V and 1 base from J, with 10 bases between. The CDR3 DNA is TGTGCCAGCAGCTTAACTAGCCTGGGCACAGATACGCAGTATTTT. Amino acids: CASSLTSLGTDTQYF.

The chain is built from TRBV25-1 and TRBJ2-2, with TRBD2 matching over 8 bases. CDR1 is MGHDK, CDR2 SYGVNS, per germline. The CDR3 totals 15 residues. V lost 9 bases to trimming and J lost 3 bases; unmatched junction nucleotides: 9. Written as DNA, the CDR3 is TGTGCCAGTACGTACGGGACTAGTCACACCGGGGAGCTGTTTTTT. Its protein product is CASTYGTSHTGELFF. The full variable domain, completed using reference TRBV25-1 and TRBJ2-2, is EADIYQTPRYLVIGTGKKITLECSQTMGHDKMYWYQQDPGMELHLIHYSYGVNSTEKGDLSSESTVSRIRTEHFPLTLESARPSHTSQYLCASTYGTSHTGELFFGEGSRLTVL.

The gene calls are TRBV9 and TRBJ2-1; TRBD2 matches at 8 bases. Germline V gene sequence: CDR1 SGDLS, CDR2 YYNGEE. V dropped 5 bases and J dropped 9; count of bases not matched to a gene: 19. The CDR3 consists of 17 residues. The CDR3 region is CASSLTTPGTSLSEQFF. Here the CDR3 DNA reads TGTGCCAGCAGTTTAACGACCCCCGGGACTAGTCTGTCTGAGCAGTTCTTC.

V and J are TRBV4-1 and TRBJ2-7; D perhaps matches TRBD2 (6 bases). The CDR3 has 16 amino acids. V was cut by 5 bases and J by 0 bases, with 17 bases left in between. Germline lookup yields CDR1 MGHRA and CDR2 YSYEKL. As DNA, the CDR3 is TGCGCCAGCAGCGAGGGTATAGCGGATCTCTCCTACGAGCAGTACTTC. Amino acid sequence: CASSEGIADLSYEQYF.

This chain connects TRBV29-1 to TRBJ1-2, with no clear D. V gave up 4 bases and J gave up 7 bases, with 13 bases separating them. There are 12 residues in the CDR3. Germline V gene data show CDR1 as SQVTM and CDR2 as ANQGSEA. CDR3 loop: CSVGKERSGYTF. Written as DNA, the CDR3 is TGCAGCGTTGGAAAGGAGCGTAGTGGCTACACCTTC.

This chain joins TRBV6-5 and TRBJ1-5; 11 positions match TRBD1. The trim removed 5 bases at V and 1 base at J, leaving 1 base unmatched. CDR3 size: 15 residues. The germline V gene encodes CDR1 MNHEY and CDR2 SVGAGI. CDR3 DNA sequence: TGTGCCAGCAGTGGGACAGGGGGGAGCAATCAGCCCCAGCATTTT. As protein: CASSGTGGSNQPQHF.

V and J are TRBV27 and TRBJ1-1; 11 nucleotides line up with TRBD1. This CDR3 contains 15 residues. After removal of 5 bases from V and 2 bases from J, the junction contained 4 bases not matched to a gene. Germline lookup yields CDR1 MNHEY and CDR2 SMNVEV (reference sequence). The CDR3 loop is CASSQGTGGNTEAFF. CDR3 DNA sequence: TGTGCCAGCAGTCAGGGGACAGGGGGTAACACTGAAGCTTTCTTT.

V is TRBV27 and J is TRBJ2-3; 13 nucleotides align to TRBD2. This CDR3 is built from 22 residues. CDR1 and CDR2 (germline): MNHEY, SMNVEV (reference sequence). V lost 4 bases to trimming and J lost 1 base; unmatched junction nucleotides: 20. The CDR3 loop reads CASSSAHPGLAGERRRTDTQYF. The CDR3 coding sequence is TGTGCCAGCAGTTCAGCTCATCCCGGACTAGCGGGGGAGCGCCGACGCACAGATACGCAGTATTTT.

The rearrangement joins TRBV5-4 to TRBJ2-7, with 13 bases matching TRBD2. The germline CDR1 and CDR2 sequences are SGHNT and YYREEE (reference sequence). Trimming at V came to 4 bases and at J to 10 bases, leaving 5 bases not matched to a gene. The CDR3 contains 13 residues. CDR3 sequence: CASSTRTSGRQYF. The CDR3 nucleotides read TGTGCCAGCAGCACGCGGACTAGCGGGAGACAGTACTTC. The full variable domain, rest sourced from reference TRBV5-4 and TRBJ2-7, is ETGVTQSPTHLIKTRGQQVTLRCSSQSGHNTVSWYQQALGQGPQFIFQYYREEENGRGNFPPRFSGLQFPNYSSELNVNALELDDSALYLCASSTRTSGRQYFGPGTRLTVT.